This T cell receptor beta chain was sequenced for a study of blood T cell repertoires in COVID-19. TCRdb's table, derived via immunoSEQ multiplex PCR, lists solely in-frame clones and lacks some. The sample includes 95,000 to 110,000 clones, 70% to 90% of them seen just once. Germline V gives CDR1 LGHNA, CDR2 YNFKEQ. V shed 0 bases and J 3 bases; nucleotides not matched to a gene: 4. The CDR3 is 16 amino acids. The rearrangement joins TRBV4-2 to TRBJ2-3, with 9 bases matching TRBD2. The sample consisted of peripheral blood. This receptor was obtained from a human donor in a cohort sampled during active COVID-19. DNA for the CDR3: TGTGCCAGCAGCCAAGAGGGCGGGGGGGAGACAGATACGCAGTATTTT. This encodes CASSQEGGGETDTQYF.